The 27 T cell receptor beta chains given below trace back to one sample, sequenced in a study of blood T cells in healthy people across ages. Together with a sample-barcoded 5' primer, a J-beta primer mix was included in a second PCR lasting 7 to 11 cycles. TCRdb recomputed calls from the 5' RACE reads with MiXCR, one row per CDR3 protein. The sample contains about 970,000 distinct CDR3 sequences, roughly 51% of which appear only once. Sequencing was performed on blood. The receptors here all came from a woman aged 55-69 years in good health.

The rearrangement uses TRBV4-1 and TRBJ2-1; a possible D gene is TRBD2 (6 bases). The germline V gene has CDR1 MGHRA and CDR2 YSYEKL. This CDR3 contains 12 residues. Deletions cut 10 bases from V and 6 bases from J, with 13 bases between. CDR3 sequence: CATGVVSNEQFF. The CDR3 bases are TGCGCCACGGGGGTAGTCAGCAATGAGCAGTTCTTC.

The CDR3 here is CSASDTFPYEQYF. Written as DNA, the CDR3 is TGCAGCGCCTCGGACACGTTCCCCTACGAGCAGTACTTC. The V gene is TRBV29-1, the J gene TRBJ2-7, with TRBD1 as a possible D gene (5 bases). Germline values: CDR1 SQVTM, CDR2 ANQGSEA. V dropped 7 bases and J dropped 2 bases, with 15 bases sitting between them. This CDR3 is built from 13 residues.

This clonotype was seen a handful of times. The J gene is TRBJ2-4, the V gene TRBV9; TRBD1 is a possible D gene (5 bases). V was clipped by 5 bases and J by 0 bases, with 9 bases between them. This CDR3 comprises 14 residues. Looked up from germline, CDR1 is SGDLS and CDR2 is YYNGEE. The CDR3 DNA sequence: TGTGCCAGCAGTGGGGCACTAGCCAAAAACATTCAGTACTTC. Residues: CASSGALAKNIQYF. The complete variable domain, with remaining parts taken from reference TRBV9 and TRBJ2-4, reads DSGVTQTPKHLITATGQRVTLRCSPRSGDLSVYWYQQSLDQGLQFLIQYYNGEERAKGNILERFSAQQFPDLHSELNLSSLELGDSALYFCASSGALAKNIQYFGAGTRLSVL.

The J gene is TRBJ1-2, the V gene TRBV6-5; no clear D. Germline V gene lookup returns CDR1 MNHEY and CDR2 SVGAGI. This CDR3 comprises 15 residues. V was shortened by 7 bases and J by 4 bases, with 19 bases between the two germline ends. The CDR3 protein is CASTPSPHTSYGYTF. CDR3 bases: TGTGCCAGCACCCCCTCCCCACACACAAGCTATGGCTACACCTTC.

The chain recombines TRBV21-1 with TRBJ2-1; the table's D call TRBD1 went unverified against the DNA. TRBV21-1 is assigned pseudogene status. CDR3 length: 15 residues. For the CDR3, the DNA is TGTGCCAGCAGCACGGCGGGGCCAAAGCACATAGGGCAGTTCTTC. Translating it yields CASSTAGPKHIGQFF.

The chain combines TRBV29-1 with TRBJ2-1; 9 bases match TRBD2. The CDR3 length is 14 residues. Germline CDR1 reads SQVTM; CDR2 reads ANQGSEA. J lost 7 bases, V lost 6 bases, and 10 bases had no gene match. This chain's CDR3 is CSVIGTSRGNEQFF. Written as DNA, the CDR3 is TGCAGCGTGATAGGGACTAGCAGGGGGAATGAGCAGTTCTTC.

As concerns this clonotype: A much larger clone differs by one base, so this may be a read error. This rearrangement joins TRBV6-5 to TRBJ2-4, with D tentatively TRBD2 (5 bases). V lost 8 bases and J 6 bases, leaving 11 bases between the germline ends. In germline, CDR1 is MNHEY, CDR2 SVGAGI. This CDR3 has 12 amino acids. This CDR3 reads CASGPGSNIQYF. The CDR3 DNA reads TGTGCCAGCGGTCCGGGGTCAAACATTCAGTACTTC.

This clonotype was seen a handful of times. This chain joins TRBV6-5 and TRBJ2-7; D is unresolved. The CDR3 length is 14 residues. Germline V gene lookup returns CDR1 MNHEY and CDR2 SVGAGI. Trimming took off 4 bases at V and 2 bases at J, with 12 bases between the two ends. The CDR3, as DNA: TGTGCCAGCAGTTCCACCAAACCTCCCTACGAGCAGTACTTC. Translating gives CASSSTKPPYEQYF.

This clonotype has a count of ten or more. This CDR3 reads CASSLMGRGQGDEQYF. The CDR3 bases are TGTGCCAGCAGCTTGATGGGGAGGGGACAGGGGGACGAGCAGTACTTC. The rearrangement links TRBV7-2 to TRBJ2-7; 11 bases line up with TRBD1. J gave up 5 bases and V 3 bases, and 9 bases lay outside the gene matches. The CDR3 contains 16 residues. The V gene's germline CDR1 is SGHTA and CDR2 FQGNSA.

This clonotype has a handful of counts. The V and J genes are TRBV28 and TRBJ2-5, with 11 bases fitting TRBD2. The ends lost 8 bases at V and 2 bases at J; junction bases unmatched: 7. Germline V gene data show CDR1 as MDHEN and CDR2 as SYDVKM. This CDR3 spans 15 amino acids. This chain's CDR3 is CASGKRTSGQETQYF. CDR3 bases: TGTGCCAGCGGGAAACGGACTAGCGGGCAAGAGACCCAGTACTTC.

The chain is built from TRBV10-3 and TRBJ2-4; D is possibly TRBD2 (6 bases). V was clipped by 2 bases and J by 6 bases, with 23 bases between them. The CDR3 runs to 18 residues. Looked up from germline, CDR1 is ENHRY and CDR2 is SYGVKD. The CDR3 coding sequence is TGTGCCATCAGTGAGAGAGGTACAGGTACGGGAGAGGGAAACATTCAGTACTTC. It codes for CAISERGTGTGEGNIQYF.

The V call is TRBV28, the J call TRBJ2-7, with D maybe TRBD2 (5 bases). This CDR3 is 14 amino acids long. The germline V gene encodes CDR1 MDHEN and CDR2 SYDVKM. The V and J ends lost 5 bases and 4 bases respectively, with 15 bases between them. Here the CDR3 reads CASSPRQRLYEQYF. CDR3 in DNA: TGTGCCAGCAGTCCTCGGCAGCGGCTATACGAGCAGTACTTC.

The genes are TRBV11-2 and TRBJ2-3; 14 positions agree with TRBD2. Trimming took 5 bases from V and 8 from J; bases not matched to a gene: 12. The CDR3 totals 17 residues. Germline CDR1 is SGHAT and CDR2 is FQNNGV. The CDR3 DNA follows: TGTGCCAGCAGCCCTCGACTAGCGGGAGGGCCCTCGGGTACGCAGTATTTT. It is translated as CASSPRLAGGPSGTQYF.

V and J are TRBV20-1 and TRBJ2-1; 8 bases are shared with TRBD2. Trimming cost V 4 bases and J 4 bases; bases outside gene matches: 6. The germline V gene encodes CDR1 DFQATT and CDR2 SNEGSKA (reference sequence). The CDR3 extends over 14 amino acids. CDR3 loop: CSAILAVRYNEQFF. The CDR3 coding sequence is TGCAGTGCTATACTAGCGGTACGGTACAATGAGCAGTTCTTC.

This chain connects TRBV24-1 to TRBJ2-3, with a possible D match to TRBD2 (7 bases). The CDR3 runs 16 residues. The V end lost 4 bases, the J end lost 5 bases, and 18 bases lay between the germline ends. The germline V gene encodes CDR1 KGHDR and CDR2 SFDVKD. In DNA form, the CDR3 reads TGTGCCACCAGTGACCGTACAGGGTCGGGAGGAGATACGCAGTATTTT. Its translation: CATSDRTGSGGDTQYF.

The chain employs TRBV5-1 and TRBJ2-5, with a possible D match to TRBD2 (5 bases). Trimming pared 0 bases from V and 5 bases from J, leaving 17 bases between. CDR3 length: 16 amino acids. The germline V gene encodes CDR1 SGHRS and CDR2 YFSETQ. CDR3 nucleotides: TGCGCCAGCAGCTTGGCGCTAGCACGGTCCGTGGAGACCCAGTACTTC. Translated, it gives CASSLALARSVETQYF.

The V gene is TRBV28, the J gene TRBJ2-3; D possibly corresponds to TRBD2 (6 bases). Trimming left V 3 bases short and J 4 bases short, with 14 bases between. This CDR3 comprises 15 residues. Germline CDR1 reads MDHEN; CDR2 reads SYDVKM. CDR3 nucleotide sequence: TGTGCCAGCAGTTTGATGTCCCTAGCGTCAGATACGCAGTATTTT. Translation: CASSLMSLASDTQYF.

Notes on this clonotype: At one end the junction does not follow the germline gene, possibly because of a read error. The CDR3 nucleotides are TGCAGCGTTGTCAGGAACGCCGGGGAGCTGTTTTTT. It specifies CSVVRNAGELFF. This chain links TRBV29-1 with TRBJ2-2, with D unresolved. CDR1 is SQVTM and CDR2 is ANQGSEA in the germline V gene. The CDR3 spans 12 residues.

This clonotype was counted only a few times. The chain combines TRBV4-2 with TRBJ2-1; 12 bases align to TRBD2. V shed 4 bases, J shed 9 bases, and the junction held 10 bases outside the gene matches. Germline V gene sequence: CDR1 LGHNA, CDR2 YNFKEQ. This CDR3 comprises 16 residues. The CDR3 DNA reads TGTGCCAGCAGCCGCGGAACTAGCGGGAGGTCGAGTGAGCAGTTCTTC. Protein: CASSRGTSGRSSEQFF.

This chain connects TRBV12-3 or TRBV12-4 to TRBJ2-5, with 8 nucleotides matching TRBD2. The CDR3 extends over 15 amino acids. The trim removed 7 bases at V and 4 bases at J, leaving 11 bases unmatched. The CDR3 DNA reads as TGTGCCAGCATCCCCAGACTAGCGTATGCAGAGACCCAGTACTTC. Translated, it gives CASIPRLAYAETQYF.

The rearrangement links TRBV9 to TRBJ2-7, with D possibly matching TRBD2 (5 bases). V was shortened by 0 bases and J by 2 bases, with 12 bases between the two germline ends. CDR1 is SGDLS and CDR2 is YYNGEE in the germline V gene. This CDR3 has 15 amino acids. CDR3 sequence (DNA): TGTGCCAGCAGCGTAGGGCTAGCAGAACCCTACGAGCAGTACTTC. It translates to CASSVGLAEPYEQYF.

This clonotype was detected only a few times. This chain joins TRBV20-1 and TRBJ2-1, with TRBD2 identical over 7 bases. CDR1 and CDR2 from the germline V gene are DFQATT and SNEGSKA (reference sequence). The CDR3 consists of 15 residues. J lost 0 bases, V lost 6 bases, and 8 bases had no gene match. The CDR3 nucleotides are TGCAGTGCCGACTCAGCGGGGAGCTCCTACAATGAGCAGTTCTTC. This encodes CSADSAGSSYNEQFF.

V and J are TRBV20-1 and TRBJ1-4; D might be TRBD1 (5 bases). The CDR3 loop spans 13 amino acids. Between the trimmed V and J ends, which lost 5 bases and 0 bases, there was a span of 7 bases. Germline V gives CDR1 DFQATT, CDR2 SNEGSKA (reference sequence). The CDR3 spells CSAVQATNEKLFF. The CDR3 DNA reads as TGCAGTGCTGTACAGGCAACTAATGAAAAACTGTTTTTT.

Turning to this clonotype: This could be a read error, since a much larger clone is one nucleotide away. The rearrangement links TRBV9 to TRBJ2-7; tentatively, D is TRBD1 or TRBD2 (5 bases each). Trimming took 0 bases from V and 5 from J, leaving 15 bases between them. Germline CDR1 SGDLS, CDR2 YYNGEE. The CDR3 covers 15 residues. The CDR3, as DNA: TGTGCCAGCAGCGTAGGGGACGGGATTGCCCACGAGCAGTACTTC. This sequence encodes CASSVGDGIAHEQYF. The full variable domain, with the rest looked up from reference TRBV9 and TRBJ2-7, is DSGVTQTPKHLITATGQRVTLRCSPRSGDLSVYWYQQSLDQGLQFLIQYYNGEERAKGNILERFSAQQFPDLHSELNLSSLELGDSALYFCASSVGDGIAHEQYFGPGTRLTVT.

The CDR3 protein is CSASLVAGAGYNEQFF. In DNA, the CDR3 is TGCAGTGCTAGCCTCGTAGCGGGAGCGGGGTACAATGAGCAGTTCTTC. V and J are TRBV20-1 and TRBJ2-1; 9 nucleotides match TRBD2. V dropped 3 bases and J dropped 4; count of bases not matched to a gene: 10. The CDR3 is 16 residues long. Per germline, CDR1 DFQATT and CDR2 SNEGSKA (reference sequence).

On this clonotype: A much more abundant neighbour one base away suggests this may be a read error. The genes are TRBV29-1 and TRBJ1-1, with D possibly being TRBD1 (5 bases). CDR1 is SQVTM and CDR2 is ANQGSEA in the germline V gene. This CDR3 has 14 amino acids. The DNA of the CDR3 is TGCAGCGTTGTTATTAAGGGACCGGACACTGGAGCTTTCTTT. The encoded protein is CSVVIKGPDTGAFF.

The V and J genes are TRBV5-1 and TRBJ2-1; TRBD2 matches at 12 bases. V dropped 4 bases and J dropped 0; count of bases not matched to a gene: 5. The germline V gene has CDR1 SGHRS and CDR2 YFSETQ. This CDR3 is 17 amino acids long. The CDR3 DNA reads TGCGCCAGCAGCCCAGAGGGACTAGCGGGCTCCTACAATGAGCAGTTCTTC. It encodes CASSPEGLAGSYNEQFF.